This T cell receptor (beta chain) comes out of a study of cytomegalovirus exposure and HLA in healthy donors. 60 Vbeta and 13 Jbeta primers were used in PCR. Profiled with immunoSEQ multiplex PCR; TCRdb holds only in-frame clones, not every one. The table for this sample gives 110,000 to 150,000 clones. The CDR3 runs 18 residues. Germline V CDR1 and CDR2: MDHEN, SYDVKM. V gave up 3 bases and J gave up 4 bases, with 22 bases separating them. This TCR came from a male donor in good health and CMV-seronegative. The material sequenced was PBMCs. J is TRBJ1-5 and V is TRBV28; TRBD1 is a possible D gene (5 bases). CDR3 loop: CASSFLGGIVVGNQPQHF. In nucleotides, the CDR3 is TGTGCCAGCAGTTTTTTGGGGGGTATAGTAGTAGGGAATCAGCCCCAGCATTTT.